This T cell receptor beta chain was found in a study of OX40 agonist ivuxolimab in advanced cancers. The V and J ends lost 3 bases and 8 bases, in that order; junction bases with no gene match: 9. The CDR3 covers 14 residues. CDR1 and CDR2 (germline): SGHTA, FQGNSA. Repertoires were generated with immunoSEQ multiplex PCR, while TCRdb's copy carries only in-frame clones and drops some. This repertoire shows roughly 110,000 clones, 75% to 95% found once; its top ten account for about 0.5%. The TCR sequence derives from an adult with an advanced solid tumor such as melanoma, head and neck, liver or kidney cancer. Source: CD4+ or CD8+ T cells sorted from blood, taken in a trial of the OX40 agonist ivuxolimab. The V and J genes are TRBV7-2 and TRBJ1-2; 7 bases are shared with TRBD1. The CDR3 DNA follows: TGTGCCAGCAGCTTCCACCGACAGGGACCAGGCTACACCTTC. Its protein is CASSFHRQGPGYTF.